The clone carrying this T cell receptor (beta chain) has a count of ten or more. Its antigen is still unknown. CDR3 length: 14 amino acids. The germline CDR1 and CDR2 sequences are PRHDT and FYEKMQ (reference sequence). The V end lost 6 bases, the J end lost 6 bases, and 17 bases lay between the germline ends. From the 5' RACE reads, TCRdb called clonotypes with MiXCR, one entry per CDR3 protein. In the table there are 110,000 to 150,000 distinct CDR3 sequences, just over 6.5% of which are singletons. This sample is drawn from a study of T cells after yellow fever vaccination. The study's findings and limits: Clonotypes appearing in both CD4 and CD8 compartments existed, and their share was small.

The sequence came from a man aged 30-40 years who received the YFV17D yellow fever vaccine. This chain joins TRBV13 and TRBJ1-2; D may be TRBD1 (6 bases). Sequenced here: CD4+ T cells sorted from PBMCs, sampled 10 days after the yellow fever booster vaccination. CDR3 nucleotides: TGTGCCAGCAGTTCAGGTCGGGGGCAGGATGGCTACACCTTC. Translated, it gives CASSSGRGQDGYTF. Looking up the rest from reference TRBV13 and TRBJ1-2 gives the full variable domain: AAGVIQSPRHLIKEKRETATLKCYPIPRHDTVYWYQQGPGQDPQFLISFYEKMQSDKGSIPDRFSAQQFSDYHSELNMSSLELGDSALYFCASSSGRGQDGYTFGSGTRLTVV.